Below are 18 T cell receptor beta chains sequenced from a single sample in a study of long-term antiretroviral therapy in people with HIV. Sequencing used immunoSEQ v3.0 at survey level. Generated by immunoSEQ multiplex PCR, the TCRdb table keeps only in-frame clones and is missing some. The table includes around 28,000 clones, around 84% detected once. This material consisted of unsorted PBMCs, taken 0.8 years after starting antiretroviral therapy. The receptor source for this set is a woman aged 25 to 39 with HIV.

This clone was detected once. In nucleotides, the CDR3 is TGTGCCACCAGCACCGGGACGGCGATAGAGACCCAGTACTTC. Its translation: CATSTGTAIETQYF. The chain employs TRBV15 and TRBJ2-5; TRBD1 or TRBD2 may be the D gene (5 bases each). Looked up from germline, CDR1 is LNHNV and CDR2 is YYDKDF (reference sequence). The CDR3 is made up of 14 amino acids. V was shortened by 4 bases and J by 4 bases, with 13 bases between the two germline ends.

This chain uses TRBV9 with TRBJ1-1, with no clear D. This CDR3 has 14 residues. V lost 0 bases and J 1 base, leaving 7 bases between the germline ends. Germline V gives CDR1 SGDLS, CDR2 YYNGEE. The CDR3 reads CASSVGAGNTEAFF. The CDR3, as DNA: TGTGCCAGCAGCGTAGGGGCAGGGAACACTGAAGCTTTCTTT.

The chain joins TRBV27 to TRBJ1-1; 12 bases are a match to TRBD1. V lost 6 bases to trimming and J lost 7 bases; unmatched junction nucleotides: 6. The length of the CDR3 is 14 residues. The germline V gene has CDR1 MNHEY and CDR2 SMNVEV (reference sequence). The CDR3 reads CASRPGQGAREAFF. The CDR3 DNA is TGTGCCAGCAGGCCGGGACAGGGGGCGCGTGAAGCTTTCTTT.

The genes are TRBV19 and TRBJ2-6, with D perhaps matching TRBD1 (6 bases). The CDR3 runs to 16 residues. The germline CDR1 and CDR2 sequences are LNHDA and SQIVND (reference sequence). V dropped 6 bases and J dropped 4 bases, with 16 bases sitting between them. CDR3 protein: CASRRDNSEGANVLTF. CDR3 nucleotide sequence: TGTGCCAGTAGACGGGACAACTCCGAAGGGGCCAACGTCCTGACTTTC.

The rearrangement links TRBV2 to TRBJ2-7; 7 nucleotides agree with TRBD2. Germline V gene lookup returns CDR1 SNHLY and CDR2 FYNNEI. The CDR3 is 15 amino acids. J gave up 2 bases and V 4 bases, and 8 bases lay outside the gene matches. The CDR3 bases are TGTGCCAGCAGTGTAAGTCCTAGCGGCACCTACGAGCAGTACTTC. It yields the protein CASSVSPSGTYEQYF. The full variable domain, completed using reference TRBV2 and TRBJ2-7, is EPEVTQTPSHQVTQMGQEVILRCVPISNHLYFYWYRQILGQKVEFLVSFYNNEISEKSEIFDDQFSVERPDGSNFTLKIRSTKLEDSAMYFCASSVSPSGTYEQYFGPGTRLTVT.

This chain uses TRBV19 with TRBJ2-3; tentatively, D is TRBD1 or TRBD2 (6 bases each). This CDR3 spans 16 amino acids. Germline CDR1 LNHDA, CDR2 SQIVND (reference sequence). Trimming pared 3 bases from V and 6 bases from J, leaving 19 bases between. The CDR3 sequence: CASSISQGGRIDTQYF. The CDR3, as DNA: TGTGCCAGTAGTATTAGTCAAGGGGGGAGGATCGATACGCAGTATTTT.

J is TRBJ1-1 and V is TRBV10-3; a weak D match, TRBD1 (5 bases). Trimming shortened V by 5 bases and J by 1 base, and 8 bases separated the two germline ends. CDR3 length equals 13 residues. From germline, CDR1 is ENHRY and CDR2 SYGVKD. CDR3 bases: TGTGCCATCAGTAAGGGGAAGAACACTGAAGCTTTCTTT. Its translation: CAISKGKNTEAFF.

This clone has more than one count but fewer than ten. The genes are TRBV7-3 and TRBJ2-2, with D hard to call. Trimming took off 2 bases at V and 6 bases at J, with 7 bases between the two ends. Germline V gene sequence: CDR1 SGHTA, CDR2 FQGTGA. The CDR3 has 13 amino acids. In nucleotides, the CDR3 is TGTGCCAGCAGCTTAGGGGTTGCCGGGGAGCTGTTTTTT. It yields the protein CASSLGVAGELFF.

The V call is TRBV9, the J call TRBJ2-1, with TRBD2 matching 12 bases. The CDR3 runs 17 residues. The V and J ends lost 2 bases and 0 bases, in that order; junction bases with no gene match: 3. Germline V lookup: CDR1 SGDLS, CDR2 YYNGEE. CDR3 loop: CASSVTSGGISYNEQFF. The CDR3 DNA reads TGTGCCAGCAGCGTGACTAGCGGGGGAATCTCCTACAATGAGCAGTTCTTC.

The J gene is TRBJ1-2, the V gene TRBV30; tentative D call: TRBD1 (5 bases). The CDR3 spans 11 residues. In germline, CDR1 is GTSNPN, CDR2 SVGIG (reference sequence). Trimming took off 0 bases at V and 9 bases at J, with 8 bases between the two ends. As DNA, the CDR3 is TGTGCCTGGAGTGTTGGGGGGAGCTACACCTTC. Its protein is CAWSVGGSYTF.

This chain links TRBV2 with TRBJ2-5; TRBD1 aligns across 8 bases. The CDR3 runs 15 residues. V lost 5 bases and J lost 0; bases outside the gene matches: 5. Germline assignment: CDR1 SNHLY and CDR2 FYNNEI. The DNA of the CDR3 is TGTGCCAGCAGTTCTGACAGGGGTTACCAAGAGACCCAGTACTTC. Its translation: CASSSDRGYQETQYF.

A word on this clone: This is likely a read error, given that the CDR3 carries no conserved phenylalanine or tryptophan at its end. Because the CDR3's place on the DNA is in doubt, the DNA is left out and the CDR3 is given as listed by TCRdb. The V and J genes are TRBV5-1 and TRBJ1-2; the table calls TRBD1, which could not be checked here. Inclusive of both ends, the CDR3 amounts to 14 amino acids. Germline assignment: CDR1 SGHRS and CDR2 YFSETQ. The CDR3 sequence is CASSLVPGQGVQSL.

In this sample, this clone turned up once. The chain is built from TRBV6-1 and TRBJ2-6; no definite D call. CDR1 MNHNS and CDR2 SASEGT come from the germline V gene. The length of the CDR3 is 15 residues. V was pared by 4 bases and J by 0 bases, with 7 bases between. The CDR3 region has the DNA TGTGCCAGCAGTGGAGGATTCTCTGGGGCCAACGTCCTGACTTTC. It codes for CASSGGFSGANVLTF.

CDR3 coding DNA: TGTGCCAGCAGCCAACAGGGGATCCAGGATGGCTACACCTTC. Translated: CASSQQGIQDGYTF. The chain is built from TRBV4-2 and TRBJ1-2; D is possibly TRBD1 (6 bases). The CDR3 covers 14 residues. With 2 bases removed from V and 6 bases from J, the gap between germline ends came to 13 bases. Per the germline V gene, CDR1 is LGHNA and CDR2 is YNFKEQ.

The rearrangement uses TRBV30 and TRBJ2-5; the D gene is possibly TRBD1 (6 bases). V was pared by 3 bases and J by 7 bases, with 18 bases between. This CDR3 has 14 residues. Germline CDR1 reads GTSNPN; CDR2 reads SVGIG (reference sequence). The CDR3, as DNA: TGTGCCTGGAGCGTATCCCACCTAGGGGGGACCCAGTACTTC. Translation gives CAWSVSHLGGTQYF.

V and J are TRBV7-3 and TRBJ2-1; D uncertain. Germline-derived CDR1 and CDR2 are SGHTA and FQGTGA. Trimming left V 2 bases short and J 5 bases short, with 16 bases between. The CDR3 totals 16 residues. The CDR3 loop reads CASSLQPSARDNEQFF. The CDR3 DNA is TGTGCCAGCAGCTTACAACCTTCGGCCCGTGACAATGAGCAGTTCTTC.

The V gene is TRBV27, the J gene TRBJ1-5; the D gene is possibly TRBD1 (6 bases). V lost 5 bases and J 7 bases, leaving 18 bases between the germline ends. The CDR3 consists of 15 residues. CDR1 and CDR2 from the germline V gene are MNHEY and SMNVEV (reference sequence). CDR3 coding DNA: TGTGCCAGCAGTCCCCATGGGGGCCTCGGACAGCCCCAGCATTTT. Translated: CASSPHGGLGQPQHF.

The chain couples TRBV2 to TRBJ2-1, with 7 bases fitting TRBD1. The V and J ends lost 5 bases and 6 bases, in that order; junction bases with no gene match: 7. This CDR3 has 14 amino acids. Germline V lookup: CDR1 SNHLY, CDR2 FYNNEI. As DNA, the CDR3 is TGTGCCAGCAGTCCCGGGACAGCAGGCAATGAGCAGTTCTTC. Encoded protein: CASSPGTAGNEQFF.